This TCR beta chain was sequenced for a study of cytomegalovirus exposure and HLA in healthy donors (TCRdb year 2017). The study in broad terms: An earlier analysis of fewer than 750 of the donors reported over 250 Gb of sequence data and 117 million unique TCR beta sequences obtained from about 179 million T cells. An early release covering around 630 HLA-typed donors comprised about 300 gigabases of sequencing data and around 80 million unique TCR sequences. Of the approximately 370 genotyped donors, roughly 76% were placed in the genetic ancestry cluster associated with self-reported Caucasian donors. The study aimed to test whether signatures of past pathogen exposure could be identified by cataloging public T cell receptors. The study used immunosequencing to profile the T cell repertoires of approximately 630 subjects and linked those repertoires to cytomegalovirus serostatus. In addition to the first cohort of 666 subjects, a separate validation cohort of around 110 different subjects was used. The study combined high-throughput TCR immunosequencing, statistical association of individual TCRs with disease status, and machine learning to predict cytomegalovirus infection status. A later analysis re-analyzed previously published TCR beta repertoires from roughly 600 donors and added high-resolution HLA genotyping to study TCR occurrence patterns. Rather than drawing on any new phenotypic data, the later analysis identified candidate immune exposures from TCR beta sequences and the way those sequences occurred across donors. An earlier analysis of about 600 of the donors used high-throughput TCR beta sequencing to judge whether each TCR beta V gene segment behaved as functional or pseudogenic. Donor age, sex, ethnicity and CMV serostatus were collected together with the repertoire data. Genome-wide SNP genotypes for about 65% of the roughly 670 donors were used in a later genetic analysis, which treated that subset as a discovery cohort. Every repertoire in the discovery cohort had been generated on one and the same sequencing platform. Both class I and class II loci were covered by HLA typing, at four-digit resolution. Typing coverage varied by locus: roughly 629-630 donors for A, B, C, DRB1 and DQB1; roughly 560 for DQA1; approximately 610 for DPA1; about 450 for DPB1. About 5 DR-DQ haplotypes were handled as single units for association and clustering, since linkage in the cohort was strong. Among around 400 genotyped donors of the cohort, an average of approximately 240,000 unique TCR beta nucleotide sequences was sequenced per donor, of which about 18% were non-productive. The paper as a whole reports these results and caveats: Only TCR beta chains were sequenced in this cohort, and the absence of alpha or paired-chain data limited detectable features. In a later analysis, HLA-associated TCR beta chains were found to be more clonally expanded and to have lower generation probabilities than equally common non-associated chains. A further reported finding was that TCR beta sequences accurately predicted the HLA-A and HLA-B alleles for most subjects in the first cohort. Presence/absence analyses assumed roughly uniform sequencing depth across donors, an assumption that may not hold. In vitro tests confirmed that three of the cytomegalovirus-associated TCR beta chains recognize cytomegalovirus antigens. Correlated functional status among segregating V segments might reflect linkage disequilibrium, but an unknown experimental factor could not be ruled out. While some public TCRs were present in many individuals, most TCR sequences turned up only very rarely across donors. The authors suggested that the approach could potentially be extended to other disease states and immunological phenotypes. The classifier was reported to diagnose cytomegalovirus status with high specificity and sensitivity in both the original cohort and the validation cohort. The study gave a list of 150 to 200 TCR beta chains associated with cytomegalovirus. In an earlier analysis of 450 to 750 of the donors, most TCR beta V segments appeared in productive rearrangements about 87% or about 30% of the time, broadly matching IMGT annotations. Specific HLA alleles were associated with 18,000 or so TCR beta sequences at a false discovery rate of 0.05 in a later analysis. According to a later analysis, most CMV-associated TCR beta chains appeared to be HLA-restricted, and the HLA associations seemed to be driven largely by CMV exposure. Compared with the roughly 670-donor mean, donors in an Asian-associated ancestry cluster had fewer N-insertions in productive TCRs, according to a later genetic analysis. In a later analysis, TCR association rates were found to vary across HLA loci, with the most associated TCRs seen for DRB1 alleles and the fewest for HLA-C alleles. Because some donors lacked HLA typing at each locus, the association tests relied only on the typed subset. For the cohort, immune exposure information was limited to CMV serostatus. The sequencing pipeline was judged likely to have produced a cluster of highly shared sequence variants as a technical artifact. The 87-base-pair reads could not distinguish some IMGT-functional V segments, including TRBV6-2 and TRBV6-3, so those segments were excluded. When HLA alleles, especially DR and DQ, strongly co-occurred, attributing TCR associations to individual alleles was difficult. Because counts were too low, roughly 17 rarely observed V segments, including chromosome 9 orphons, were left out of the earlier analysis of a few hundred of the donors. In a later genetic analysis, a missense DCLRE1C variant was associated with V-gene and J-gene trimming of TCR beta chains, and the association was replicated in an independent cohort. A later analysis reported that several top co-occurrence clusters appeared linked to parvovirus B19, influenza, CMV and Epstein-Barr virus.

Comment on this clone: The antigen it binds to is not known.

For CDR1 and CDR2, the germline V gene lists MNHEY and SVGAGI. The cysteine opens and the phenylalanine closes a CDR3 of 15 amino acids. This entry keeps only the CDR3 DNA: 45 bases, framed from base 1. V is pruned by 5 bases and J by 3 bases, leaving 5 bases of the junction without a gene match. The library came from the immunoSEQ multiplex PCR assay. The multiplex PCR relied on a mix of 60 forward primers for TCR Vbeta segments and 13 reverse primers for TCR Jbeta segments. A multiplex PCR assay on genomic DNA amplified the CDR3 region of rearranged TCR beta genes. Amplified TCR beta libraries were sequenced as 87-base-pair reads on the Illumina HiSeq System. The original pipeline was this. A later analysis tallied 75 million to 85 million unique TCR beta chains across the 666 repertoires, and approximately 11 million of those chains were shared by two or more donors. A nearest-neighbor algorithm error-corrected the raw reads and collapsed the reads into unique sequences, merging closely related sequences to remove PCR and sequencing errors. V, D and J gene segments were assigned by aligning CDR3 sequences to IMGT reference sequences. For a sequence to be retained, a match of at least six nucleotides was required to both a V gene segment and a J gene segment. A rearrangement counted as productive if the CDR3 had no stop codons and remained in frame with V and J, and every other rearrangement counted as non-productive. Following IMGT convention, CDR3 was defined as the stretch from the second conserved V-encoded cysteine up to the conserved J-encoded phenylalanine. In an earlier analysis of around 540 of the donors, sequences lacking an unambiguous match to a single V gene segment were excluded. An earlier analysis of approximately 590 of the donors called V segments functional above 56.7% productive rearrangements and segregating when the between-donor standard deviation exceeded 5%. To diagnose cytomegalovirus status from the catalog of TCR beta chain sequences, a statistical classification framework was built. In a later analysis, TCR nucleotide sequences were compared against IMGT/GENE-DB human TR gene sequences so that V and J genes could be assigned. Using the TCRdist pipeline, a later analysis assigned CDR3 sequences along with most-parsimonious VDJ recombination scenarios. In a later analysis, each TCR beta chain was defined by its CDR3 amino acid sequence together with its V-gene family, and reads lacking a unique V-gene family were excluded. A later analysis removed 600 or so highly shared, low-generation-probability nucleotide sequences to deal with suspected cross-contamination and a sequencing artifact. In a later analysis, a clonal expansion index for each public chain was calculated from normalized within-repertoire ranks of inferred template counts. A later analysis computed generation probabilities with a VDJ recombination model fitted to out-of-frame rearrangements, and checked the results against IGoR. In a later analysis, TCR-TCR, TCR-HLA and TCR-CMV co-occurrence was scored with hypergeometric tests, and a repertoire-size bias correction was applied to TCR pairs. To estimate false discovery rates, a later analysis permuted the HLA or CMV assignments 20 times. In a later analysis, co-occurring TCRs were grouped using DBSCAN, with TCRdist sequence similarity added in when clustering inside HLA-allele-positive subsets. For co-occurrence clustering, repertoires with fewer than 30,000 or more than 120,000 public chains were excluded, along with roughly five repertoires with anomalous nucleotide sharing. What TCRdb holds here is the immuneACCESS table cut down to in-frame rearrangements. Part of the clones is not present; checked against another copy, under half of the missing clones reflect an unresolved V gene, and the others are unexplained. That table supplies the V and J calls and clone size; D and trimming were determined from the DNA. The data table for this sample lists 150,000 to 250,000 clones. The biggest ten clones account for about 0.74% of the sample.

In total, approximately 610 healthy bone marrow donors made up the cohort. All cohort members were sampled while nominally healthy, although unrecorded immune exposures were likely present. The donor tested CMV seronegative and was one of the 352 seronegative cohort members. Each donor provided a peripheral blood sample, and peripheral blood mononuclear cells were used for TCR beta sequencing. The Qiagen DNeasy Blood Extraction Kit was used to extract genomic DNA from the blood cell samples. This clonotype was obtained from a boy aged 10-17 years in good health and CMV-seronegative. The chain couples TRBV6-5 to TRBJ2-2; TRBD2 fits 8 bases in the junction. Sequencing was carried out using PBMCs. The CDR3 protein is CASSTTGGHTGELFF. The sequence in DNA is TGTGCCAGCAGTACCACGGGGGGGCACACCGGGGAGCTGTTTTTT.